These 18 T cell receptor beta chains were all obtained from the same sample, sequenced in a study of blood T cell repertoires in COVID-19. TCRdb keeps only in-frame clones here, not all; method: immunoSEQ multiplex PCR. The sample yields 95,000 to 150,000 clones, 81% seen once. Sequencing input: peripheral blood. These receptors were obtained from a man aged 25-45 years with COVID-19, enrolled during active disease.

This CDR3 is CASSPGLAGLYNEQFF. CDR3 DNA sequence: TGTGCCAGTAGTCCTGGACTAGCGGGTCTTTACAATGAGCAGTTCTTC. The chain uses TRBV19 and TRBJ2-1; 11 nucleotides match TRBD2. Germline CDR1 LNHDA, CDR2 SQIVND (reference sequence). CDR3 length equals 16 residues. Trimming at V came to 5 bases and at J to 4 bases, leaving 7 bases not matched to a gene. Looking up the rest from reference TRBV19 and TRBJ2-1 gives the full variable domain: DGGITQSPKYLFRKEGQNVTLSCEQNLNHDAMYWYRQDPGQGLRLIYYSQIVNDFQKGDIAEGYSVSREKKESFPLTVTSAQKNPTAFYLCASSPGLAGLYNEQFFGPGTRLTVL.

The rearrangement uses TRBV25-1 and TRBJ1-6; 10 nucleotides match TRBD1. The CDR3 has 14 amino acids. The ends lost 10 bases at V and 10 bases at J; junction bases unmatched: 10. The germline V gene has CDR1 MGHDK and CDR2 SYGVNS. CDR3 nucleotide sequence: TGTGCCACCGTAGACAGGGGGCGAGAATCACCCCTCCACTTT. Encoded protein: CATVDRGRESPLHF.

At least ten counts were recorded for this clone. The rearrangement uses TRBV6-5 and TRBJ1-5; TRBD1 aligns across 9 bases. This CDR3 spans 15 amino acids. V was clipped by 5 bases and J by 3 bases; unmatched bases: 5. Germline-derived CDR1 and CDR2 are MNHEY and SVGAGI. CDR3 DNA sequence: TGTGCCAGCAGTACCGGACAGGGGTACAATCAGCCCCAGCATTTT. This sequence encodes CASSTGQGYNQPQHF.

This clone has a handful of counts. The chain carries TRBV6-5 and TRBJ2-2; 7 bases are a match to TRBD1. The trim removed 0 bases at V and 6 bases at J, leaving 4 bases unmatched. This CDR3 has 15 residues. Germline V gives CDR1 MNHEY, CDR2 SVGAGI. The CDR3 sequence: CASSYSQGVPGELFF. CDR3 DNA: TGTGCCAGCAGTTACTCCCAGGGGGTCCCCGGGGAGCTGTTTTTT.

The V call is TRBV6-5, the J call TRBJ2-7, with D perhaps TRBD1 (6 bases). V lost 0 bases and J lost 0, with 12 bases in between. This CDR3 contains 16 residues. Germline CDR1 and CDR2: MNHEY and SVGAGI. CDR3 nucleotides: TGTGCCAGCAGTTACTCGGGACAAGACTTCTCCTACGAGCAGTACTTC. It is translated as CASSYSGQDFSYEQYF.

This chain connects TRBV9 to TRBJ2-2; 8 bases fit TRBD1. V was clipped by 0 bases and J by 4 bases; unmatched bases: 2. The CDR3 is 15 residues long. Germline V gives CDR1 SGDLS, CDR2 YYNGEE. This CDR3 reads CASSVVTGGTGELFF. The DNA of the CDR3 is TGTGCCAGCAGCGTAGTCACAGGGGGCACCGGGGAGCTGTTTTTT.

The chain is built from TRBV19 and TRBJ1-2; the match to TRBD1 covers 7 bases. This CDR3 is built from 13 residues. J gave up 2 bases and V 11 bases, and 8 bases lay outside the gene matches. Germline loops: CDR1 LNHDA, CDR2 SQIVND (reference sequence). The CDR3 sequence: CAPGPRGNYGYTF. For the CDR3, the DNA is TGTGCCCCGGGGCCCAGGGGGAACTATGGCTACACCTTC.

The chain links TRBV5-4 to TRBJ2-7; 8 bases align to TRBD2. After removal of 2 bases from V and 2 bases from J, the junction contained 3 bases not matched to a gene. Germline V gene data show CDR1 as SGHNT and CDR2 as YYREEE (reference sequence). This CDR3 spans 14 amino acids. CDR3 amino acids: CASSLTGGPYEQYF. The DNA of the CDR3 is TGTGCCAGCAGCTTAACGGGAGGGCCCTACGAGCAGTACTTC.

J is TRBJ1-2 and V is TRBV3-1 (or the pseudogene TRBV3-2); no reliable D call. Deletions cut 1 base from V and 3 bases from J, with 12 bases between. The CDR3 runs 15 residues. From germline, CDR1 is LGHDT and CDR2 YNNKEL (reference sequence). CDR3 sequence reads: CASSQGIAIYYGYTF. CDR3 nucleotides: TGTGCCAGCAGCCAAGGGATAGCAATTTACTATGGCTACACCTTC.

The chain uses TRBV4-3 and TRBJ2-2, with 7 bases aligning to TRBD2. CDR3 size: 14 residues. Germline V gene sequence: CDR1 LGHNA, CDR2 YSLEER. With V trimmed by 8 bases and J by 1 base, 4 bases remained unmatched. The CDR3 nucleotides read TGCGCCAGCGGGTCGGGGGGGAACACCGGGGAGCTGTTTTTT. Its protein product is CASGSGGNTGELFF.

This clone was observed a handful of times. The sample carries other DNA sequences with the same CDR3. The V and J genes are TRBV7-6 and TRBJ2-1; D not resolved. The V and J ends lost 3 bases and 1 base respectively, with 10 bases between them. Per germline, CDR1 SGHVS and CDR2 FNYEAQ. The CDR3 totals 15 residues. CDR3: CASSFTSGSYNEQFF. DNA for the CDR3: TGTGCCAGCAGCTTCACCTCAGGATCCTACAATGAGCAGTTCTTC.

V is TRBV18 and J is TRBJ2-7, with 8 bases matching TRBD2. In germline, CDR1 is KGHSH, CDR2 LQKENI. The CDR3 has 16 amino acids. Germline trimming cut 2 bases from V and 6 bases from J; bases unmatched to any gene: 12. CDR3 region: CASSPVAGGRTGEQYF. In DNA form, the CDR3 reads TGTGCCAGCTCACCAGTGGCGGGGGGCCGAACCGGCGAGCAGTACTTC.

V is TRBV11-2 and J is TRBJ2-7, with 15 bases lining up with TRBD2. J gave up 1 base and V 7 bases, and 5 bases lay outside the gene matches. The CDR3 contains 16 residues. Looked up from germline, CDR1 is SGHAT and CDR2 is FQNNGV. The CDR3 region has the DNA TGTGCCAGCACCGTGGGACTAGCGGGAGGATCCTACGAGCAGTACTTC. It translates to CASTVGLAGGSYEQYF.

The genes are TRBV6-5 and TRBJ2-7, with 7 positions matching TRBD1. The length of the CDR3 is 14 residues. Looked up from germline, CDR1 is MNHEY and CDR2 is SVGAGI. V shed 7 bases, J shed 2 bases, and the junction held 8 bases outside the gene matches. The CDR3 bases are TGTGCCAGCACTAGACAGGGTCAGACCTACGAGCAGTACTTC. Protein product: CASTRQGQTYEQYF.

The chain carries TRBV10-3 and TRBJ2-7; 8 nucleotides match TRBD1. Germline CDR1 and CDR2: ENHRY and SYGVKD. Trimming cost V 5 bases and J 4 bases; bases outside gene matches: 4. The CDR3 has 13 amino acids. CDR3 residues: CAISTGGNYEQYF. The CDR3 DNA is TGTGCCATCAGTACAGGGGGTAATTACGAGCAGTACTTC.

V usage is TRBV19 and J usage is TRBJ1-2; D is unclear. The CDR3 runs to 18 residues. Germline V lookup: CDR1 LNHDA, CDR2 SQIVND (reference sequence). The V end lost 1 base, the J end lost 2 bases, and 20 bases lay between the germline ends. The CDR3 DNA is TGTGCCAGTAGTATAGTATCTTCTTCCGGGATTACAAACTATGGCTACACCTTC. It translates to CASSIVSSSGITNYGYTF. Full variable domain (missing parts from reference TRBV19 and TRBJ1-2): DGGITQSPKYLFRKEGQNVTLSCEQNLNHDAMYWYRQDPGQGLRLIYYSQIVNDFQKGDIAEGYSVSREKKESFPLTVTSAQKNPTAFYLCASSIVSSSGITNYGYTFGSGTRLTVV.

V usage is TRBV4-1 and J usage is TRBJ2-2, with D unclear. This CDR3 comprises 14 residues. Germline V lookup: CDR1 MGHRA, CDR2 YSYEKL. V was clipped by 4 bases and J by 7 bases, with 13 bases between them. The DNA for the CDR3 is TGCGCCAGCAGCCCCCCGAGGTCAAGCGGGGAGCTGTTTTTT. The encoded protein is CASSPPRSSGELFF.

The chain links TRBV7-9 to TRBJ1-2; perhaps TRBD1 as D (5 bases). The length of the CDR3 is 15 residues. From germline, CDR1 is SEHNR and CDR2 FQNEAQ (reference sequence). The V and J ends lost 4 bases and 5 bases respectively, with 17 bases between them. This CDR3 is CASSSDGGSPYGYTF. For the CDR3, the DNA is TGTGCCAGCAGCTCTGACGGGGGATCTCCGTATGGCTACACCTTC.